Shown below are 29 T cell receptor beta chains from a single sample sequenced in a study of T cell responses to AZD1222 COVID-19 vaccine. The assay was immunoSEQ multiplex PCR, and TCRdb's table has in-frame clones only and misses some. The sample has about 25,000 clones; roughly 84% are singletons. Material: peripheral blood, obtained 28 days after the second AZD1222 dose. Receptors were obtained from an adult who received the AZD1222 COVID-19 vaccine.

CDR3 nucleotide sequence: TGCGCCAGCAGCCCCGGTTATCGACAATCCCGCTATGGCTACACCTTC. Its translation: CASSPGYRQSRYGYTF. The V and J genes are TRBV4-1 and TRBJ1-2; D remains unclear. Germline CDR1 reads MGHRA; CDR2 reads YSYEKL. This CDR3 region has 16 residues. Trimming cost V 4 bases and J 4 bases, with 19 bases left between them.

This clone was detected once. The DNA for the CDR3 is TGTGCCAGCAGTTCAGCGCATCTTCCCGGGGAGCTGTTTTTT. It translates to CASSSAHLPGELFF. The chain joins TRBV28 to TRBJ2-2; no clear D gene. Per the germline V gene, CDR1 is MDHEN and CDR2 is SYDVKM. The V gene lost 4 bases and the J gene lost 6 bases, with 12 bases spanning the gap. The CDR3 spans 14 residues.

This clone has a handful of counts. For the CDR3, the DNA is TGTGCCAGCAGCGTAGTAGAGGGGATCACAGATACGCAGTATTTT. Its protein product is CASSVVEGITDTQYF. The chain has TRBV9 and TRBJ2-3; either TRBD1 or TRBD2 may fit D (5 bases each). Germline V gene sequence: CDR1 SGDLS, CDR2 YYNGEE. The CDR3 is 15 residues long. The V end lost 0 bases, the J end lost 2 bases, and 10 bases lay between the germline ends. The full variable domain, its missing parts supplied by reference TRBV9 and TRBJ2-3, is DSGVTQTPKHLITATGQRVTLRCSPRSGDLSVYWYQQSLDQGLQFLIQYYNGEERAKGNILERFSAQQFPDLHSELNLSSLELGDSALYFCASSVVEGITDTQYFGPGTRLTVL.

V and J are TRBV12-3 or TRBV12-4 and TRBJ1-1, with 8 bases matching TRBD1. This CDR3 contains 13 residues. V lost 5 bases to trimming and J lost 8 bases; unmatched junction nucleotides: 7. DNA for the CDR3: TGTGCCAGCAGTCTCGGGACAGGTGCAGAAGCTTTCTTT. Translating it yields CASSLGTGAEAFF.

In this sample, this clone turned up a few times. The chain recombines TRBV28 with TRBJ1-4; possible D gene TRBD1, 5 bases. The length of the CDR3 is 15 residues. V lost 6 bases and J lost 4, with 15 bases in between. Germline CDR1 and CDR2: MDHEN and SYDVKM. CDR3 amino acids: CASSTLGGYNEKLFF. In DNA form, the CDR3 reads TGTGCCAGCAGCACCCTGGGGGGGTATAATGAAAAACTGTTTTTT.

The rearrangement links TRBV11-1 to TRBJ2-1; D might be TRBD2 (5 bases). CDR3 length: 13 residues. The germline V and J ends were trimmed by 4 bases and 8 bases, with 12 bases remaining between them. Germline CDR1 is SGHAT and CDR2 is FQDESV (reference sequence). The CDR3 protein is CASSSERRDEQFF. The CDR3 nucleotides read TGTGCCAGCAGCTCGGAGCGGAGAGATGAGCAGTTCTTC.

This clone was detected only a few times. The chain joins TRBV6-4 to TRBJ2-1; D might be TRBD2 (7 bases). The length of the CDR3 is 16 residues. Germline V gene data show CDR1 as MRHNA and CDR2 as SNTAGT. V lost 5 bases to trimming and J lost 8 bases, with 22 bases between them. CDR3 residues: CASSSGAGGSSDEQFF. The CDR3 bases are TGTGCCAGCAGTTCAGGGGCTGGCGGGAGTTCCGATGAGCAGTTCTTC.

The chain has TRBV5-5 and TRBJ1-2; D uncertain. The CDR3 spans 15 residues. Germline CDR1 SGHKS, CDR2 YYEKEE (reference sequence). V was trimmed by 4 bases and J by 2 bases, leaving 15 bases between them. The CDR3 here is CASSPTGTRNYGYTF. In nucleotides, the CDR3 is TGTGCCAGCAGCCCCACCGGTACCAGGAACTATGGCTACACCTTC. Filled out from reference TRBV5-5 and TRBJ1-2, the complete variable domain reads DAGVTQSPTHLIKTRGQQVTLRCSPISGHKSVSWYQQVLGQGPQFIFQYYEKEERGRGNFPDRFSARQFPNYSSELNVNALLLGDSALYLCASSPTGTRNYGYTFGSGTRLTVV.

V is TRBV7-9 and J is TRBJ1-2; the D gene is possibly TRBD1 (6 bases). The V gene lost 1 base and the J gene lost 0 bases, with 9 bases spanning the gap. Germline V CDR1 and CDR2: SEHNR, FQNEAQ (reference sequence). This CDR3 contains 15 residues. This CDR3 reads CASSLGRGTNYGYTF. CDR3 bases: TGTGCCAGCAGCTTAGGCAGGGGTACTAACTATGGCTACACCTTC.

CDR3 DNA: TGTGCCAGCAGCTTGGGTAGGGATCAGCCCCAGCATTTT. The encoded protein is CASSLGRDQPQHF. The V gene is TRBV7-8, the J gene TRBJ1-5; D unresolved. The V end lost 3 bases, the J end lost 5 bases, and 8 bases lay between the germline ends. The CDR3 loop spans 13 amino acids. In germline, CDR1 is SGHVS, CDR2 FQNEAQ.

The CDR3 is CASSGGTSVYNEQFF. The DNA for the CDR3 is TGTGCCAGTAGTGGGGGGACTAGCGTCTACAATGAGCAGTTCTTC. V gene TRBV19 combines with J gene TRBJ2-1; TRBD2 agrees at 10 bases. J gave up 3 bases and V 5 bases, and 4 bases lay outside the gene matches. CDR3 size: 15 residues. Germline-derived CDR1 and CDR2 are LNHDA and SQIVND (reference sequence).

The DNA of the CDR3 is TGTGCCAGCAGCTTAGATAGCGGGAGAATTACAGATACGCAGTATTTT. It specifies CASSLDSGRITDTQYF. V is TRBV27 and J is TRBJ2-3, with 9 positions matching TRBD2. The length of the CDR3 is 16 residues. Germline CDR1 and CDR2: MNHEY and SMNVEV (reference sequence). Trimming cost V 6 bases and J 3 bases; bases outside gene matches: 10.

CDR3: CATSTTSQGFTDTQYF. The CDR3 coding sequence is TGTGCCACCAGCACCACATCACAGGGATTCACAGATACGCAGTATTTT. This chain uses TRBV15 with TRBJ2-3; tentative D call: TRBD1 (6 bases). CDR3 size: 16 residues. Trimming removed 4 bases from V and 2 bases from J, with 16 bases in between. CDR1 is LNHNV and CDR2 is YYDKDF in the germline V gene (reference sequence).

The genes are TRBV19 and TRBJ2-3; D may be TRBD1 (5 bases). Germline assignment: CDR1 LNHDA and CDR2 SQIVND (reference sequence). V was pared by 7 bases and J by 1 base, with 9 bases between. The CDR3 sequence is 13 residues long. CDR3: CASNRQRTDTQYF. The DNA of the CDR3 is TGTGCCAGTAATCGACAGCGCACAGATACGCAGTATTTT.

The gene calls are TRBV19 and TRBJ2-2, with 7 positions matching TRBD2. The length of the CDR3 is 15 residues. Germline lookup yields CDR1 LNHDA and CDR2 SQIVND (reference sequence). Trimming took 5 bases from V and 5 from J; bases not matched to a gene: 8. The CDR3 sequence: CASSGGAGTTGELFF. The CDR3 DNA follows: TGTGCCAGTAGTGGCGGAGCGGGAACGACCGGGGAGCTGTTTTTT.

The CDR3 is CASSYAPSGRVYEQYF. As DNA, the CDR3 is TGTGCCAGCAGTTACGCCCCTAGCGGGAGGGTCTACGAGCAGTACTTC. The chain uses TRBV6-2 or TRBV6-3 and TRBJ2-7, with TRBD2 matching over 12 bases. Looked up from germline, CDR1 is MNHEY and CDR2 is SVGEGT. Trimming removed 2 bases from V and 3 bases from J; junction bases left unmatched: 5. The CDR3 extends over 16 amino acids.

The CDR3 loop is CASSAYLGAAKNIQYF. In nucleotides, the CDR3 is TGTGCCAGCAGCGCCTACTTGGGGGCGGCCAAAAACATTCAGTACTTC. The genes are TRBV7-9 and TRBJ2-4, with D possibly being TRBD1 (6 bases). With 5 bases removed from V and 1 base from J, the gap between germline ends came to 15 bases. The CDR3 length is 16 residues. In germline, CDR1 is SEHNR, CDR2 FQNEAQ (reference sequence). Variable domain in full (rest from reference TRBV7-9 and TRBJ2-4): DTGVSQNPRHKITKRGQNVTFRCDPISEHNRLYWYRQTLGQGPEFLTYFQNEAQLEKSRLLSDRFSAERPKGSFSTLEIQRTEQGDSAMYLCASSAYLGAAKNIQYFGAGTRLSVL.

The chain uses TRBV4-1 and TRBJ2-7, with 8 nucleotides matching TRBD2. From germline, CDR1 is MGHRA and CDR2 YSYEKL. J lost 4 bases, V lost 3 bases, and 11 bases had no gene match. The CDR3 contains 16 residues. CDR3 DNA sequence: TGCGCCAGCAGCCACCTACTAGCGGAATCTCGTTACGAGCAGTACTTC. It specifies CASSHLLAESRYEQYF.

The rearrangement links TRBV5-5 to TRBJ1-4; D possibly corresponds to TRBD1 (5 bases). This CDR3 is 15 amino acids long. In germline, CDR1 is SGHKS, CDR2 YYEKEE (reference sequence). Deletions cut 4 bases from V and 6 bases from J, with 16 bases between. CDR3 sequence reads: CASSANPVGDEKLFF. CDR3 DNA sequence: TGTGCCAGCAGCGCCAACCCTGTAGGGGATGAAAAACTGTTTTTT.

The CDR3 DNA sequence: TGTGCCAGCAGACGGACGGAAGACCTCTATGGCTACACCTTC. This translates into CASRRTEDLYGYTF. The rearrangement joins TRBV2 to TRBJ1-2; D call uncertain. Per the germline V gene, CDR1 is SNHLY and CDR2 is FYNNEI. Between the trimmed V and J ends, which lost 6 bases and 4 bases, there was a span of 15 bases. The CDR3 is made up of 14 amino acids.

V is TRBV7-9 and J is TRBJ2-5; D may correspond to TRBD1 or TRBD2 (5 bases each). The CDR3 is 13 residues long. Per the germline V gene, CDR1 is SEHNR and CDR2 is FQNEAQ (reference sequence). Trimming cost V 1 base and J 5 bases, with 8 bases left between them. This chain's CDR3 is CASSLVGGETQYF. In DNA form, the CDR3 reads TGTGCCAGCAGCTTAGTTGGGGGTGAGACCCAGTACTTC.

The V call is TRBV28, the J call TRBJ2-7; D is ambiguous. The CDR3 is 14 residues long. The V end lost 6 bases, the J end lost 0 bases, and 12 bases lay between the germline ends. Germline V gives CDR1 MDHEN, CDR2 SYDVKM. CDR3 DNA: TGTGCCAGCAGGGTCACGGGCCGCTCCTACGAGCAGTACTTC. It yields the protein CASRVTGRSYEQYF.

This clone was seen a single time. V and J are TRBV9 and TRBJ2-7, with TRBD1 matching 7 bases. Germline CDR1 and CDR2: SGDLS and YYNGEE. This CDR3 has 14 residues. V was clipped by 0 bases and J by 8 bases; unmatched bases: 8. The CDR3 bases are TGTGCCAGCAGCGTAGCTTACAGGGGTGGTAAGCAGTACTTC. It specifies CASSVAYRGGKQYF.

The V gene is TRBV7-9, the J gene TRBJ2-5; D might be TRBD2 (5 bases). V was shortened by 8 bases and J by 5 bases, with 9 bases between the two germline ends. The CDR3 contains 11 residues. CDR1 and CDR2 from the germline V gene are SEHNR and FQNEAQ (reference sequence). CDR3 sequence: CASEKRETQYF. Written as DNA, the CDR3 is TGTGCCAGCGAAAAGCGGGAGACCCAGTACTTC.

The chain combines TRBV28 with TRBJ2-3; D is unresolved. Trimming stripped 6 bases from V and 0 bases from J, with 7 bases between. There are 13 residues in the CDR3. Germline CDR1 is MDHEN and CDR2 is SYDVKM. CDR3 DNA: TGTGCCAGCAGGGATTCTAGCACAGATACGCAGTATTTT. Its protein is CASRDSSTDTQYF.

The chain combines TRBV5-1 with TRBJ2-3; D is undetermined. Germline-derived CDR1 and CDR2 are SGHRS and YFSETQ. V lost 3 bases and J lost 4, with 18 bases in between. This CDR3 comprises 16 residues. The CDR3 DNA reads TGCGCCAGCAGCTCCCGGATAAATTCTGTTCCAGATACGCAGTATTTT. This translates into CASSSRINSVPDTQYF.

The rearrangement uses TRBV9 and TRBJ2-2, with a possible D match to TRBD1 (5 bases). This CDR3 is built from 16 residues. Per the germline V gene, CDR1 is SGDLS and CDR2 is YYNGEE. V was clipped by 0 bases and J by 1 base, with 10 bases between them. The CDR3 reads CASSVDQGWNTGELFF. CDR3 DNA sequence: TGTGCCAGCAGCGTAGATCAGGGATGGAACACCGGGGAGCTGTTTTTT.

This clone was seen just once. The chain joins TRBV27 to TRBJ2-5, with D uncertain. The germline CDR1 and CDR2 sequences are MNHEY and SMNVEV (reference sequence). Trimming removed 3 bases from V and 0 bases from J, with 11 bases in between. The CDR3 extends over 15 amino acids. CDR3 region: CASSLGLGYQETQYF. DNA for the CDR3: TGTGCCAGCAGTTTGGGATTGGGGTACCAAGAGACCCAGTACTTC.

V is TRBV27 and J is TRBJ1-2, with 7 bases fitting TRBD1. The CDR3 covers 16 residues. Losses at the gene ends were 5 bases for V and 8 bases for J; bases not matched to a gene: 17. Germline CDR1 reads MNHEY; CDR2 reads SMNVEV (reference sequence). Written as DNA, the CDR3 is TGTGCCAGCAGTACCTGGACAGGCCGTCTAATGGGCGGCTACACCTTC. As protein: CASSTWTGRLMGGYTF.